These 13 T cell receptor beta chains share one sample of origin, sequenced in a study of blood T cell repertoires in COVID-19. The method was immunoSEQ multiplex PCR; TCRdb's version includes in-frame clones alone and lacks a portion of them. The table records roughly 300,000 clones, over 75% of them present only once. Sequenced: PBMCs or T cells enriched from blood (not recorded which). The receptors come from a man between 25 and 39 years old who had recovered from COVID-19.

This chain links TRBV7-2 with TRBJ2-7, with 8 bases that match TRBD2. V shed 6 bases and J 0 bases; nucleotides not matched to a gene: 7. The CDR3 has 15 amino acids. Germline V gives CDR1 SGHTA, CDR2 FQGNSA. CDR3 nucleotides: TGTGCCAGCAGTGTCTCCGGGGGGGGCTCCTACGAGCAGTACTTC. It specifies CASSVSGGGSYEQYF.

V and J are TRBV7-2 and TRBJ2-7, with 7 bases matching TRBD2. Germline V gene data show CDR1 as SGHTA and CDR2 as FQGNSA. With V trimmed by 2 bases and J by 3 bases, 10 bases remained unmatched. The CDR3 extends over 16 amino acids. The CDR3 region has the DNA TGTGCCAGCAGCTTAAGAACTAGCGCCCTTTACTACGAGCAGTACTTC. Translation: CASSLRTSALYYEQYF.

This clone was found a few times. The V gene is TRBV5-8, the J gene TRBJ1-3; TRBD1 matches 12 bases. V dropped 4 bases and J dropped 4; count of bases not matched to a gene: 3. The germline V gene has CDR1 SGHTS and CDR2 YDEGEE. CDR3 size: 15 residues. In nucleotides, the CDR3 is TGTGCCAGCAGCCTGGGACAGGGGGCAGGAAACACCATATATTTT. Protein product: CASSLGQGAGNTIYF.

The chain couples TRBV7-9 to TRBJ2-1; maybe TRBD1 (5 bases). Trimming removed 5 bases from V and 0 bases from J, with 17 bases in between. The CDR3 loop spans 17 amino acids. CDR1 and CDR2 from the germline V gene are SEHNR and FQNEAQ (reference sequence). In DNA, the CDR3 is TGTGCCAGCAGCCCCAGGGCGATTGGGAACTCCTACAATGAGCAGTTCTTC. Translation gives CASSPRAIGNSYNEQFF.

V gene TRBV5-1 combines with J gene TRBJ1-5, with 7 bases lining up with TRBD1. In germline, CDR1 is SGHRS, CDR2 YFSETQ. The trim removed 4 bases at V and 0 bases at J, leaving 4 bases unmatched. The CDR3 is 15 amino acids. The chain's CDR3 is CASSRTGGSNQPQHF. CDR3 nucleotides: TGCGCCAGCAGCCGGACAGGCGGTAGCAATCAGCCCCAGCATTTT.

The chain couples TRBV19 to TRBJ1-2; tentatively, D is TRBD1 (6 bases). V gave up 0 bases and J gave up 2 bases, with 10 bases separating them. Germline assignment: CDR1 LNHDA and CDR2 SQIVND (reference sequence). This CDR3 has 15 amino acids. The CDR3: CASSIDLTGNYGYTF. CDR3 nucleotides: TGTGCCAGTAGTATAGATCTGACAGGCAACTATGGCTACACCTTC.

This clone was detected only once. This specimen includes other DNA sequences encoding the same CDR3. The J gene is TRBJ2-2, the V gene TRBV5-1, with D possibly TRBD1 on 6 matching bases. Germline CDR1 SGHRS, CDR2 YFSETQ. The V end lost 4 bases, the J end lost 1 base, and 8 bases lay between the germline ends. The CDR3 consists of 14 residues. DNA for the CDR3: TGCGCCAGCAGCCTGGGACAGAACACCGGGGAGCTGTTTTTT. This codes for CASSLGQNTGELFF.

V is TRBV13 and J is TRBJ2-4, with a weak D call TRBD1 (6 bases). Trimming removed 2 bases from V and 11 bases from J, with 7 bases in between. This CDR3 is 11 amino acids long. Germline assignment: CDR1 PRHDT and CDR2 FYEKMQ (reference sequence). The CDR3 is CASSLNRVQYF. Here the CDR3 DNA reads TGTGCCAGCAGCTTAAACAGGGTTCAGTACTTC.

The chain carries TRBV28 and TRBJ1-2; D gene unclear. Germline lookup yields CDR1 MDHEN and CDR2 SYDVKM. The CDR3 is 13 residues long. V lost 8 bases, J lost 4 bases, and 14 bases lay in between. The CDR3 sequence: CASVLRGFYGYTF. The CDR3 nucleotides are TGTGCCAGCGTTCTTCGAGGGTTCTATGGCTACACCTTC.

V usage is TRBV24-1 and J usage is TRBJ2-3, with D possibly matching TRBD2 (5 bases). Trimming left V 4 bases short and J 6 bases short, with 16 bases between. Germline V gene sequence: CDR1 KGHDR, CDR2 SFDVKD. The CDR3 length is 15 residues. This chain's CDR3 is CATSDPDTDWDTQYF. The CDR3, as DNA: TGTGCCACCAGTGACCCCGACACGGACTGGGATACGCAGTATTTT.

CDR3 protein: CASSLTGPGNTIYF. The CDR3, as DNA: TGTGCCAGCAGCTTAACAGGGCCAGGAAACACCATATATTTT. This chain uses TRBV7-9 with TRBJ1-3; D may be TRBD1 (6 bases). This CDR3 is built from 14 residues. Germline V lookup: CDR1 SEHNR, CDR2 FQNEAQ (reference sequence). V lost 2 bases and J lost 4, with 9 bases in between.

V and J are TRBV6-6 and TRBJ2-7; the D gene is possibly TRBD2 (6 bases). CDR3 size: 15 residues. Germline V lookup: CDR1 MNHNY, CDR2 SVGAGI (reference sequence). The germline V and J ends were trimmed by 5 bases and 2 bases, with 16 bases remaining between them. CDR3 protein: CASSTGTYGTYEQYF. DNA for the CDR3: TGTGCCAGCAGTACCGGGACTTACGGAACCTACGAGCAGTACTTC.

This chain connects TRBV29-1 to TRBJ2-5, with 9 positions matching TRBD2. Trimming took 1 base from V and 4 from J; bases not matched to a gene: 13. This CDR3 spans 17 amino acids. Germline V gene sequence: CDR1 SQVTM, CDR2 ANQGSEA. As DNA, the CDR3 is TGCAGCGTTGAAGGAGTCGCTAGCGGGGCTCCGGGAGAGACCCAGTACTTC. This codes for CSVEGVASGAPGETQYF.